This T cell receptor beta chain was identified in a study of blood T cell repertoires in COVID-19. Overall study: The cDNA or gDNA used as material had been derived from T cells, B-cell-depleted T cells, or PBMCs.

The CDR3 is made up of 16 amino acids. The trim removed 8 bases at V and 4 bases at J, leaving 14 bases unmatched. Germline CDR1 is SGHTA and CDR2 is FQGTGA. In the authors' methods: Estimation of nucleated cell counts was performed using reference gene primer amplification. TCRdb's table, derived via immunoSEQ multiplex PCR, lists solely in-frame clones and lacks some. V and J calls and clone size come straight from that table; D and trimming were deduced from the DNA. The repertoire has about 210,000 clones, roughly 89% of them found once; the top ten carry 6.2%. The sequence was obtained from a man in his sixties who had recovered from COVID-19. V is TRBV7-3 and J is TRBJ2-3; TRBD2 matches 8 bases. Source material: peripheral blood. This chain's CDR3 is CASSQLPGTSSDTQYF. The DNA for the CDR3 is TGTGCCAGCTCTCAACTTCCCGGGACTAGTTCAGATACGCAGTATTTT.